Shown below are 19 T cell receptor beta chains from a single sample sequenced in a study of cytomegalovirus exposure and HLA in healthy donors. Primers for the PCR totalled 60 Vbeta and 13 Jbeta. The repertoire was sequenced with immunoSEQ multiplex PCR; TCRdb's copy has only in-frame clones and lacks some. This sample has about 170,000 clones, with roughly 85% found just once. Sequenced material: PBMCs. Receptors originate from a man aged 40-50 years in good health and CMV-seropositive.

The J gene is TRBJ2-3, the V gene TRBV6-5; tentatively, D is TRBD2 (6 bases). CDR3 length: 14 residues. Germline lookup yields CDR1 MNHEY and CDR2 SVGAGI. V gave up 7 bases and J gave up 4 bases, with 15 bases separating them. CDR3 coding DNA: TGTGCCAGCACTGTTACCGGGGGTTCAGATACGCAGTATTTT. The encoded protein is CASTVTGGSDTQYF.

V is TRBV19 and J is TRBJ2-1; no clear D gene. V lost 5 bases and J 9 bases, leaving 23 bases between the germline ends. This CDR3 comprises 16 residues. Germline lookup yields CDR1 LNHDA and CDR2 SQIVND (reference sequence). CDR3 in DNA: TGTGCCAGTAGTTTCGTTAGCTTCAAAGGTACGGGTGAGCAGTTCTTC. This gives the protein CASSFVSFKGTGEQFF.

DNA for the CDR3: TGTGCCAGCAGTCCCGGGACTAGCGACTACAATGAGCAGTTCTTC. This gives the protein CASSPGTSDYNEQFF. The chain links TRBV11-3 to TRBJ2-1, with 10 bases fitting TRBD2. Germline CDR1 reads SGHNT; CDR2 reads YENEEA. The CDR3 extends over 15 amino acids. V was pared by 6 bases and J by 3 bases, with 5 bases of the junction left unmatched.

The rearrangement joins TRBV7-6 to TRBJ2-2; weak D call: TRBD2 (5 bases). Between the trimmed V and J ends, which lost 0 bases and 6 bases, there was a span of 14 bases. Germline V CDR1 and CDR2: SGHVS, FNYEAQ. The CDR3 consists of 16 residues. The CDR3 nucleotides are TGTGCCAGCAGCTTAGCTGGGCGGGCCTACTCCGGGGAGCTGTTTTTT. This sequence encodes CASSLAGRAYSGELFF.

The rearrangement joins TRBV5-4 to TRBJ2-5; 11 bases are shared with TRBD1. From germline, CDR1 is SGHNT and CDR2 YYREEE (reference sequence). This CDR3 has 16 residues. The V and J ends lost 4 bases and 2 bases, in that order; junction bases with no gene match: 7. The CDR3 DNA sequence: TGTGCCAGCAGCCCTCGGACAGGGGGCATGCAAGAGACCCAGTACTTC. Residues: CASSPRTGGMQETQYF.

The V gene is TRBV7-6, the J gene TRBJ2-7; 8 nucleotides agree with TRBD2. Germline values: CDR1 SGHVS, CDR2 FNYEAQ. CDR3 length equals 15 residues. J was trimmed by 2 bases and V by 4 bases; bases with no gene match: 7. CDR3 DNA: TGTGCCAGCAGCTCTTTAGCGGGGACGGCCTACGAGCAGTACTTC. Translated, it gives CASSSLAGTAYEQYF.

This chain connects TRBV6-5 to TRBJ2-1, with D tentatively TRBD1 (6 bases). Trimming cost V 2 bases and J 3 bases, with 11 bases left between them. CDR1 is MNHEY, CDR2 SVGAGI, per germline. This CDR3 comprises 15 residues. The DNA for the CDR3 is TGTGCCAGCAGTTACCAGGGGCAGAGCTACAATGAGCAGTTCTTC. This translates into CASSYQGQSYNEQFF.

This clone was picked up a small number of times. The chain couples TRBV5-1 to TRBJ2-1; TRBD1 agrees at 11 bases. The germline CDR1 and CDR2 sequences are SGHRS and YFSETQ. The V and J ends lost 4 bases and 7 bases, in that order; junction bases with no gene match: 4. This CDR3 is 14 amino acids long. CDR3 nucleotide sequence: TGCGCCAGCAGCCCGGGACAGGGGGGTAATGAGCAGTTCTTC. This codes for CASSPGQGGNEQFF.

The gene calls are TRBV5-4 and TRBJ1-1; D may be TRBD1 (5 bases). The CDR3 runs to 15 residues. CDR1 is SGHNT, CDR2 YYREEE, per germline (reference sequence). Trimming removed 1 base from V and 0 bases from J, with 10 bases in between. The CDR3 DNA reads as TGTGCCAGCAGCTTGACAGGCTTAATGAACACTGAAGCTTTCTTT. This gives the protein CASSLTGLMNTEAFF.

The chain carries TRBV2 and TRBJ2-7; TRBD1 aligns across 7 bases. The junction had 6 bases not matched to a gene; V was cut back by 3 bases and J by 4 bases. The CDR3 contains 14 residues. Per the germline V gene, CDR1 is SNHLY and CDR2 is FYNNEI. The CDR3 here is CASSDRQGGYEQYF. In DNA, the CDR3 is TGTGCCAGCAGTGACCGACAGGGTGGGTACGAGCAGTACTTC.

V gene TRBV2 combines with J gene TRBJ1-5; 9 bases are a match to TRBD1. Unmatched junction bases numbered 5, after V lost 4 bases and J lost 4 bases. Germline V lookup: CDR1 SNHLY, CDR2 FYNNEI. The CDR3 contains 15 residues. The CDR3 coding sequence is TGTGCCAGCAGTGTCACCGGGACAGGGAATCAGCCCCAGCATTTT. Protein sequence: CASSVTGTGNQPQHF.

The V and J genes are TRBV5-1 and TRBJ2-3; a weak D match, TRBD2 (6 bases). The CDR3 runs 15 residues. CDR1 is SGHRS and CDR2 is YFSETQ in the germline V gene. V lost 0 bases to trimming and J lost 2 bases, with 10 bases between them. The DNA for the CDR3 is TGCGCCAGCAGCTTGGGCGGGAAGAACACAGATACGCAGTATTTT. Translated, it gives CASSLGGKNTDTQYF. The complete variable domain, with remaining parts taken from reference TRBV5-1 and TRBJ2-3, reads KAGVTQTPRYLIKTRGQQVTLSCSPISGHRSVSWYQQTPGQGLQFLFEYFSETQRNKGNFPGRFSGRQFSNSRSEMNVSTLELGDSALYLCASSLGGKNTDTQYFGPGTRLTVL.

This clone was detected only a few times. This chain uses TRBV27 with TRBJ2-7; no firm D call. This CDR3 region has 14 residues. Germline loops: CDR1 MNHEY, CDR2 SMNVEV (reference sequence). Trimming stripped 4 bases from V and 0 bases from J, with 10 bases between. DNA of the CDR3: TGTGCCAGCAGTTACCGACAAGTCTCCTACGAGCAGTACTTC. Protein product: CASSYRQVSYEQYF.

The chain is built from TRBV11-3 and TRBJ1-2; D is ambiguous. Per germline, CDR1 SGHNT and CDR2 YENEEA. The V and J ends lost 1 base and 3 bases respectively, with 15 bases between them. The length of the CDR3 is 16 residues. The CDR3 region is CASSLGAGFSHYGYTF. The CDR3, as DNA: TGTGCCAGCAGCTTAGGGGCAGGTTTTTCCCACTATGGCTACACCTTC.

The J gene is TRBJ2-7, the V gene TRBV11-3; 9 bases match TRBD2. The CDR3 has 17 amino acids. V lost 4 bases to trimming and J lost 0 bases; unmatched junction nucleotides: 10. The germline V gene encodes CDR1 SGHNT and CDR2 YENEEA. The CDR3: CASSSFMTSGDSYEQYF. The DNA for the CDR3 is TGTGCCAGCAGCTCTTTCATGACTAGCGGTGACTCCTACGAGCAGTACTTC.

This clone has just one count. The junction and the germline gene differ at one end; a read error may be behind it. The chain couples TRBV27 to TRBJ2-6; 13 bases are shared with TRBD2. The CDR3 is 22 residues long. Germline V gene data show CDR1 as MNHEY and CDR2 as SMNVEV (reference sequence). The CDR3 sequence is CASSLRTSGRVSDRIGANGLTF. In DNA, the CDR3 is TGTGCCAGCAGTTTACGGACTAGCGGGAGAGTTAGTGACCGGATTGGGGCCAACGGCCTGACTTTC.

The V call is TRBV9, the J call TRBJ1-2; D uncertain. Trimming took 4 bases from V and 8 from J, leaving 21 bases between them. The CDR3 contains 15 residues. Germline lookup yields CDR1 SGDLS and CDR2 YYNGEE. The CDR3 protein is CASSITQVGVEGYTF. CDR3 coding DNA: TGTGCCAGCAGCATCACCCAGGTCGGGGTAGAGGGCTACACCTTC. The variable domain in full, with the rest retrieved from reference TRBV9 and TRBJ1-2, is DSGVTQTPKHLITATGQRVTLRCSPRSGDLSVYWYQQSLDQGLQFLIQYYNGEERAKGNILERFSAQQFPDLHSELNLSSLELGDSALYFCASSITQVGVEGYTFGSGTRLTVV.

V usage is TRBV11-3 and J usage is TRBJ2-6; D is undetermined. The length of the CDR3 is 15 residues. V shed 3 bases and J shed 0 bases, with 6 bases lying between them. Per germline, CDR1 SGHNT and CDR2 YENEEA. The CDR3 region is CASSLRGSGANVLTF. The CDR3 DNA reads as TGTGCCAGCAGCTTGAGAGGCTCTGGGGCCAACGTCCTGACTTTC.

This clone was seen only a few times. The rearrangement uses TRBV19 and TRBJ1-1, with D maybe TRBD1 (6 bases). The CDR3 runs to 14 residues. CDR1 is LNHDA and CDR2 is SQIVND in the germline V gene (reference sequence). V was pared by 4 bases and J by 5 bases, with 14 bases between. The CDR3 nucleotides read TGTGCCAGTAGTAAGGGGGACGCGTTTACTGAAGCTTTCTTT. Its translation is CASSKGDAFTEAFF.